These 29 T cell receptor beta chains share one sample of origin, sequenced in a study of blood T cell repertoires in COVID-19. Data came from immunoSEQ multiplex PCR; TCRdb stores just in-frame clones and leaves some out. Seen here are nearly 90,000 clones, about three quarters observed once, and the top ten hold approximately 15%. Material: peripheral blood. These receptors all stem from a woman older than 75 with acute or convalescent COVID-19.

The CDR3 DNA is TGTGCCAGCAGTTACAGGACTTTCCCCCTCGGGAGCACCGGGGAGCTGTTTTTT. Translation gives CASSYRTFPLGSTGELFF. The V and J genes are TRBV6-2 or TRBV6-3 and TRBJ2-2; D possibly corresponds to TRBD2 (6 bases). The CDR3 loop spans 18 amino acids. Germline CDR1 MNHEY, CDR2 SVGEGT. With 2 bases removed from V and 4 bases from J, the gap between germline ends came to 20 bases.

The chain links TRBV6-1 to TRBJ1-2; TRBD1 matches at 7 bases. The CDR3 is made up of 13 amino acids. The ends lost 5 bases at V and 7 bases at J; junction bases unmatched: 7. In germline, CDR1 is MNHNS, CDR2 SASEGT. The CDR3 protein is CASSNGQAGGYTF. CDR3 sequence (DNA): TGTGCCAGCAGTAACGGACAGGCGGGTGGCTACACCTTC.

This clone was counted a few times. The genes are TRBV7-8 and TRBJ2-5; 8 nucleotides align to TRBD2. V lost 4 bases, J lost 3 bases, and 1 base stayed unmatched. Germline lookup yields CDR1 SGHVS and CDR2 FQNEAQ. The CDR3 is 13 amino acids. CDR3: CASSWGLEETQYF. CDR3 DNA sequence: TGTGCCAGCAGCTGGGGACTAGAAGAGACCCAGTACTTC.

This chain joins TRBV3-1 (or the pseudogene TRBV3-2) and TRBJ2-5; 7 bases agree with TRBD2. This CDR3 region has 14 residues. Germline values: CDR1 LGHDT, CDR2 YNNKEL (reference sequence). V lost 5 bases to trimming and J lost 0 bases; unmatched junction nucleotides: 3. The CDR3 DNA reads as TGTGCCAGCAGCGGGCGGGGGTACCAAGAGACCCAGTACTTC. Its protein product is CASSGRGYQETQYF.

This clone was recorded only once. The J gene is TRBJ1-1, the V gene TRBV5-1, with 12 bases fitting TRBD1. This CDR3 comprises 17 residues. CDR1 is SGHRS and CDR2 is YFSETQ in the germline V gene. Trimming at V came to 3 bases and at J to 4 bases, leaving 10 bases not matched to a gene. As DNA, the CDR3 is TGCGCCAGCAGCTGGACGGGACAGGGGGCTGGCGGCACTGAAGCTTTCTTT. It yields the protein CASSWTGQGAGGTEAFF.

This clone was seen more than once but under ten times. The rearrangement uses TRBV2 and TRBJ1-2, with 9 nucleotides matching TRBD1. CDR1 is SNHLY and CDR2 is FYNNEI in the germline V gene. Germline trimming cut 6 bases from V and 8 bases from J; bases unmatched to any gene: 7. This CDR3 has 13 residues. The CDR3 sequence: CASRIQGALGYTF. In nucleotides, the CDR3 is TGTGCCAGCAGAATACAGGGGGCACTCGGCTACACCTTC.

The CDR3 DNA is TGTGCCAGCAGCCAAGTGGGACAGGTTGGAAACACCATATATTTT. Its translation is CASSQVGQVGNTIYF. The chain employs TRBV3-1 (or the pseudogene TRBV3-2) and TRBJ1-3; 8 positions match TRBD1. This CDR3 region has 15 residues. Looked up from germline, CDR1 is LGHDT and CDR2 is YNNKEL (reference sequence). J lost 3 bases, V lost 1 base, and 2 bases had no gene match.

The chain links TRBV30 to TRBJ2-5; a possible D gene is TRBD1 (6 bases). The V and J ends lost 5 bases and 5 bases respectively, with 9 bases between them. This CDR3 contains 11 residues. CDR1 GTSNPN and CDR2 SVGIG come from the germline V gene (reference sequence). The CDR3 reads CAWGDTETQYF. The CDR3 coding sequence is TGTGCCTGGGGGGACACTGAGACCCAGTACTTC.

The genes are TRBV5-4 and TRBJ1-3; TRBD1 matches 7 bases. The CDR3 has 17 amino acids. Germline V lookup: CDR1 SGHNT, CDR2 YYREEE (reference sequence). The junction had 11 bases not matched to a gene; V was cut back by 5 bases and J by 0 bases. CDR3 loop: CASSARQGGPSGNTIYF. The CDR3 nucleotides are TGTGCCAGCAGTGCCCGACAGGGAGGTCCCTCTGGAAACACCATATATTTT.

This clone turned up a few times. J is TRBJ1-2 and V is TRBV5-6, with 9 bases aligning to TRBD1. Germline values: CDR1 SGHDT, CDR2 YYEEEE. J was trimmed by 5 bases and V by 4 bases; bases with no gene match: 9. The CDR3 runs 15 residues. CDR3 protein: CASSHRDRVGYGYTF. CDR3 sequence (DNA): TGTGCCAGCAGCCACCGGGACAGGGTAGGATATGGCTACACCTTC.

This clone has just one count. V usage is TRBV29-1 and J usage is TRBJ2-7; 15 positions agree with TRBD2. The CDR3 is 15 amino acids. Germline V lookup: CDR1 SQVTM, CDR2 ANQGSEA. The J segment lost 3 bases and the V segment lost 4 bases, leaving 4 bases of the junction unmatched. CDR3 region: CSVAGTSGGNYEQYF. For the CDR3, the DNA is TGCAGCGTTGCTGGGACTAGCGGGGGGAACTACGAGCAGTACTTC.

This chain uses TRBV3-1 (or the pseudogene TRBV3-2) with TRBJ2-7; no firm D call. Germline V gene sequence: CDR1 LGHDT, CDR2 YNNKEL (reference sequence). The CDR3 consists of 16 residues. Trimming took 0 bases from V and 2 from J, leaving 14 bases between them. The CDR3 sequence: CASSQDLLGRTYEQYF. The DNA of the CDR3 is TGTGCCAGCAGCCAAGATCTTTTGGGCAGGACCTACGAGCAGTACTTC.

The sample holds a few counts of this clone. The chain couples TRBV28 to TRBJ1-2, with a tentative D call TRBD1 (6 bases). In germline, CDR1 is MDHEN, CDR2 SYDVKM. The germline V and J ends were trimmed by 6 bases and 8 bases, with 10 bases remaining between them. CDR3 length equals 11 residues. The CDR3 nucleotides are TGTGCCAGCAGCGGGGGGCGAGGCTACACCTTC. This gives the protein CASSGGRGYTF.

This CDR3 reads CASSVSGGGYYEQYF. The CDR3 nucleotides are TGTGCCAGCAGTGTATCAGGGGGAGGCTACTACGAGCAGTACTTC. This chain connects TRBV6-4 to TRBJ2-7, with D maybe TRBD1 (7 bases). Trimming took off 4 bases at V and 3 bases at J, with 16 bases between the two ends. Per the germline V gene, CDR1 is MRHNA and CDR2 is SNTAGT. The CDR3 contains 15 residues.

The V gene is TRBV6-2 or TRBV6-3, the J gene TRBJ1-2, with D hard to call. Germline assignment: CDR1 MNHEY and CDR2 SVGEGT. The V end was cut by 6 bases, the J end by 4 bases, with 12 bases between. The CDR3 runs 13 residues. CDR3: CASSSLRSYGYTF. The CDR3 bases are TGTGCCAGCAGCTCCCTTCGGTCCTATGGCTACACCTTC.

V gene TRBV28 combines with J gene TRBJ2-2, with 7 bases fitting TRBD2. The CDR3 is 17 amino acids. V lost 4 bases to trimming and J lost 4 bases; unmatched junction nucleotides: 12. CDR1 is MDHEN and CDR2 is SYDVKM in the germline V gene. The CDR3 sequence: CASSSPLGGMSTGELFF. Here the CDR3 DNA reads TGTGCCAGCAGTTCCCCCCTCGGGGGGATGAGCACCGGGGAGCTGTTTTTT.

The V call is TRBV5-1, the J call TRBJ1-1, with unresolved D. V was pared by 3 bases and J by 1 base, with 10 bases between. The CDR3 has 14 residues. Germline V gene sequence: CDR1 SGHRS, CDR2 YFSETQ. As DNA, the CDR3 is TGCGCCAGCAGCTCGGACGGGAGGAACACTGAAGCTTTCTTT. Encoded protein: CASSSDGRNTEAFF.

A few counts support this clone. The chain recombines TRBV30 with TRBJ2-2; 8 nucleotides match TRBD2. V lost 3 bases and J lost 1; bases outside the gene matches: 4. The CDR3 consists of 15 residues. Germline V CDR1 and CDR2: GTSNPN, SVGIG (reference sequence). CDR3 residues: CAWRRGDKNTGELFF. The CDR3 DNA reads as TGTGCCTGGAGGCGGGGGGACAAGAACACCGGGGAGCTGTTTTTT. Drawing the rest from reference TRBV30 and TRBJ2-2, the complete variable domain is SQTIHQWPATLVQPVGSPLSLECTVEGTSNPNLYWYRQAAGRGLQLLFYSVGIGQISSEVPQNLSASRPQDRQFILSSKKLLLSDSGFYLCAWRRGDKNTGELFFGEGSRLTVL.

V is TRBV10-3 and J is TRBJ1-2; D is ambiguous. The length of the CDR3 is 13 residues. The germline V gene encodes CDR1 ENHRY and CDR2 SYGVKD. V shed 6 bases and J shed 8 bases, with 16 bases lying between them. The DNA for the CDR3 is TGTGCCATCAGGGGCAGCCAGGTTCGGGGCTACACCTTC. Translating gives CAIRGSQVRGYTF.

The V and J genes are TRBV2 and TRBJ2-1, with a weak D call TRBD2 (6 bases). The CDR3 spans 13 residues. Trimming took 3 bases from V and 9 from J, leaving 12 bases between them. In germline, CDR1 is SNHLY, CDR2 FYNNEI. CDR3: CASSEGGRREQFF. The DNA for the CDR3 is TGTGCCAGCAGTGAGGGGGGTCGCCGTGAGCAGTTCTTC.

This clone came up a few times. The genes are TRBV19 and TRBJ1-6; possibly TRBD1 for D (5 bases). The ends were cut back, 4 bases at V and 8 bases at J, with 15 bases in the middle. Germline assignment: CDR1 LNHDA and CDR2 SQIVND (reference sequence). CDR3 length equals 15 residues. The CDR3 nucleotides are TGTGCCAGTAGTACCCTGGGCTCGGGGGATTCACCCCTCCACTTT. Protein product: CASSTLGSGDSPLHF.

CDR3 in amino acids: CASSLQDFTEAFF. As DNA, the CDR3 is TGTGCCAGCAGCTTACAGGATTTCACTGAAGCTTTCTTT. This chain joins TRBV7-9 and TRBJ1-1; D unresolved. The CDR3 is made up of 13 amino acids. Germline-derived CDR1 and CDR2 are SEHNR and FQNEAQ (reference sequence). V lost 2 bases and J lost 4, with 8 bases in between.

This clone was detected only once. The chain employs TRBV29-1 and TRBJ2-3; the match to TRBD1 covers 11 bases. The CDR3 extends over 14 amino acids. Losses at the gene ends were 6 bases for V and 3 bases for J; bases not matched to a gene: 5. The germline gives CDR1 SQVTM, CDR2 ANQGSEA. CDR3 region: CSVERDRGTDTQYF. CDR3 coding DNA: TGCAGCGTGGAAAGGGACAGGGGGACAGATACGCAGTATTTT.

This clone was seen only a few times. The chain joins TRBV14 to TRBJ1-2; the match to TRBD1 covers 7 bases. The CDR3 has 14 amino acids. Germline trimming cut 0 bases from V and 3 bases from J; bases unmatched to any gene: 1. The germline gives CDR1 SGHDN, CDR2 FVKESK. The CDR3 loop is CASSQDTGDYGYTF. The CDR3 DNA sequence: TGTGCCAGCAGCCAAGATACAGGGGACTATGGCTACACCTTC.

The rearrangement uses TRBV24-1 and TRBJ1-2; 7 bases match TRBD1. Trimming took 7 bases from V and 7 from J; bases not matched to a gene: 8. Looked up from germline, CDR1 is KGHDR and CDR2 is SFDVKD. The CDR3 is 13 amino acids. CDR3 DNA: TGTGCCACCAGCCCGAGAGGGGGCCTTGGCTACACCTTC. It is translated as CATSPRGGLGYTF.

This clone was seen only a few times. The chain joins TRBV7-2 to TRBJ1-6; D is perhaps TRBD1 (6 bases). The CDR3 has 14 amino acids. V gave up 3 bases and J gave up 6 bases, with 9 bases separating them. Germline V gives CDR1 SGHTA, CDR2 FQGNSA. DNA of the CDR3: TGTGCCAGCAGCTTCGGACAGAGTAATTCACCCCTCCACTTT. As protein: CASSFGQSNSPLHF.

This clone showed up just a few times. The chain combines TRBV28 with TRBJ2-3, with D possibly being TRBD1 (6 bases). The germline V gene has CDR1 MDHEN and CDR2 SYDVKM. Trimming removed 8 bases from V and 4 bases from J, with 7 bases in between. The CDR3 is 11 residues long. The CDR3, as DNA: TGTGCCAGCGGGGGCCCAGATACGCAGTATTTT. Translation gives CASGGPDTQYF. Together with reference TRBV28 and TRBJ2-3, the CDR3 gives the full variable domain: DVKVTQSSRYLVKRTGEKVFLECVQDMDHENMFWYRQDPGLGLRLIYFSYDVKMKEKGDIPEGYSVSREKKERFSLILESASTNQTSMYLCASGGPDTQYFGPGTRLTVL.

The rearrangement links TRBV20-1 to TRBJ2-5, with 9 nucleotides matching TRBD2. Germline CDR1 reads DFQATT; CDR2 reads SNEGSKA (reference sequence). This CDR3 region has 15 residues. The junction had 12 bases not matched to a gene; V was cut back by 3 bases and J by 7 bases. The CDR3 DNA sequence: TGCAGTGCTAGTTTCAAAGCGGGGGGTCTTGGGACCCAGTACTTC. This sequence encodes CSASFKAGGLGTQYF.

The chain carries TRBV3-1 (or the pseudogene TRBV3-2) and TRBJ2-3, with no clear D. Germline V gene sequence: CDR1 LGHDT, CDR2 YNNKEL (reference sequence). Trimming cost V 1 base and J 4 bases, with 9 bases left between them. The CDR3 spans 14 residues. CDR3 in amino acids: CASSQVVLADTQYF. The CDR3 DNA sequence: TGTGCCAGCAGCCAAGTTGTCCTAGCAGATACGCAGTATTTT.